This TCR beta chain was identified during a study of cytomegalovirus exposure and HLA in healthy donors. Whole-study findings and limits: There were fewer than 200 TCR beta chains listed as cytomegalovirus-associated.

In the case of this clone: No antigen is known for it.

Profiled with immunoSEQ multiplex PCR; TCRdb holds only in-frame clones, not every one. The sample lists about 200,000 clones, approximately 80% occurring once. This CDR3 spans 15 amino acids. V was clipped by 5 bases and J by 1 base, with 11 bases between them. Per germline, CDR1 SNHLY and CDR2 FYNNEI. The rearrangement joins TRBV2 to TRBJ1-4, with D perhaps matching TRBD1 (6 bases). The clonotype comes from a woman under 40 in good health and CMV-seropositive. Material: PBMCs. The CDR3 DNA reads TGTGCCAGCAGTAGGGAACAGGGAACTAATGAAAAACTGTTTTTT. It encodes CASSREQGTNEKLFF.